The clone carrying this TCR beta chain has just one count. The sample belongs to a study of technical replicates of blood from a few donors. Trimming removed 4 bases from V and 2 bases from J, with 18 bases in between. The CDR3 is made up of 17 amino acids. Germline CDR1 reads SGHDN; CDR2 reads FVKESK. The assay was immunoSEQ multiplex PCR, and TCRdb's table has in-frame clones only and misses some. The sample comprises roughly 62,000 clones, about 95% of which are singletons, and 3% rests with the top ten. The V gene is TRBV14, the J gene TRBJ1-3; no firm D call. Sequencing was performed on PBMCs. The origin of this receptor is a human donor in good health. Some clones in this sample may be carry-over from other donors' samples. The CDR3 DNA reads as TGTGCCAGCAGCCCCCGTCAGACAAGCCGCCCTGGAAACACCATATATTTT. Translation gives CASSPRQTSRPGNTIYF.